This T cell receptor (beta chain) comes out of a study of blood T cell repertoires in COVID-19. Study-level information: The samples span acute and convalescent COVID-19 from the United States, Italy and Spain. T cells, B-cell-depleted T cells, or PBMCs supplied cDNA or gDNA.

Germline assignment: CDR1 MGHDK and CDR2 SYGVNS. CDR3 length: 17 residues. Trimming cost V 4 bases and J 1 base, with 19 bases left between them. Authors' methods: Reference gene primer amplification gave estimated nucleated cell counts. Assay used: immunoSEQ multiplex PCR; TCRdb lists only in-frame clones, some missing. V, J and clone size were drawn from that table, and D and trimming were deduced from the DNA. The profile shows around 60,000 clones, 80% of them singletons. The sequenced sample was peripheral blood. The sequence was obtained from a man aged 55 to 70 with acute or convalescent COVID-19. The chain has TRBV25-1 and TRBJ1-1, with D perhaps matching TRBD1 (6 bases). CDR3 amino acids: CASSAPGAWGRNTEAFF. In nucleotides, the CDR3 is TGTGCCAGCAGTGCCCCAGGGGCTTGGGGGAGGAACACTGAAGCTTTCTTT.